Listed below are T cell receptor beta chains from one sample, sequenced in a study of identical twins. MiXCR, run by TCRdb on the 5' RACE reads, gives a single entry per CDR3 protein. The sample includes roughly 490,000 distinct CDR3 sequences, roughly an eighth seen only once; the top ten take approximately 0.98%. These same records also appear under a second study, on yellow fever vaccine responses in identical twins.

Source material: CD4+ T cells sorted from blood. The receptor source for this set is a woman younger than 35 in good health. Each CDR3 is given with its conserved first and last residue. D genes are given only for firm matches. Clone size is given for some rows only: seen once, a few or many times, or a class if the clone is expanded.

clone size: -; V gene: TRBV2; J gene: TRBJ1-2; D gene: -; CDR3 protein: CATPEGGSGYGYTF; CDR3 DNA: TGTGCCACCCCTGAAGGCGGCTCAGGGTATGGCTACACCTTC
clone size: -; V gene: TRBV5-4; J gene: TRBJ1-6; D gene: -; CDR3 protein: CASSPERAMRSPLHF; CDR3 DNA: TGTGCCAGCAGCCCCGAGAGGGCAATGCGGTCACCCCTCCACTTT
clone size: few; V gene: TRBV7-9; J gene: TRBJ2-5; D gene: -; CDR3 protein: CASSLAFSETQYF; CDR3 DNA: TGTGCCAGCAGCTTGGCTTTTTCCGAGACCCAGTACTTC
clone size: few; V gene: TRBV12-3/TRBV12-4; J gene: TRBJ2-2; D gene: TRBD1; CDR3 protein: CASSKTGGTGELFF; CDR3 DNA: TGTGCCAGCAGTAAGACAGGGGGAACCGGGGAGCTGTTTTTT
clone size: few; V gene: TRBV5-6; J gene: TRBJ2-5; D gene: TRBD1; CDR3 protein: CASSWTGIQETQYF; CDR3 DNA: TGTGCCAGCAGCTGGACAGGGATACAAGAGACCCAGTACTTC
clone size: many; V gene: TRBV12-3/TRBV12-4; J gene: TRBJ2-3; D gene: -; CDR3 protein: CASSYGRGGTDTQYF; CDR3 DNA: TGTGCCAGCAGTTATGGCAGGGGTGGCACAGATACGCAGTATTTT
clone size: many; V gene: TRBV29-1; J gene: TRBJ2-5; D gene: -; CDR3 protein: CSVVRETQYF; CDR3 DNA: TGCAGCGTTGTACGAGAGACCCAGTACTTC
clone size: few; V gene: TRBV20-1; J gene: TRBJ2-1; D gene: TRBD2; CDR3 protein: CSARVPAGGPNEQFF; CDR3 DNA: TGCAGTGCTAGGGTACCAGCGGGAGGGCCTAATGAGCAGTTCTTC
clone size: -; V gene: TRBV3-1; J gene: TRBJ2-3; D gene: TRBD1; CDR3 protein: CASSQRRGPDTQYF; CDR3 DNA: TGTGCCAGCAGCCAAAGAAGGGGGCCAGATACGCAGTATTTT
clone size: -; V gene: TRBV27; J gene: TRBJ2-2; D gene: TRBD2; CDR3 protein: CASRWAGVATGELFF; CDR3 DNA: TGTGCCAGTCGGTGGGCGGGAGTCGCGACCGGGGAGCTGTTTTTT
clone size: many; V gene: TRBV20-1; J gene: TRBJ1-2; D gene: -; CDR3 protein: CSARDQSRGSYGYTF; CDR3 DNA: TGCAGTGCTAGAGATCAAAGTCGGGGAAGCTATGGCTACACCTTC
clone size: few; V gene: TRBV4-2; J gene: TRBJ2-7; D gene: -; CDR3 protein: CASSQVSHQISYEQYF; CDR3 DNA: TGTGCCAGCAGCCAAGTAAGTCATCAAATCTCCTACGAGCAGTACTTC
clone size: few; V gene: TRBV2; J gene: TRBJ1-5; D gene: -; CDR3 protein: CASSGQPTLNQPQHF; CDR3 DNA: TGTGCCAGCAGTGGGCAGCCGACCCTTAATCAGCCCCAGCATTTT
clone size: -; V gene: TRBV10-1; J gene: TRBJ2-3; D gene: -; CDR3 protein: CASSESGTDTQYF; CDR3 DNA: TGCGCCAGCAGTGAGTCCGGCACAGATACGCAGTATTTT
clone size: -; V gene: TRBV20-1; J gene: TRBJ2-1; D gene: -; CDR3 protein: CSARVARGPSYNEQFF; CDR3 DNA: TGCAGTGCTAGGGTAGCCAGGGGTCCCTCCTACAATGAGCAGTTCTTC
clone size: many; V gene: TRBV7-2; J gene: TRBJ2-5; D gene: -; CDR3 protein: CASSLALTGRETQYF; CDR3 DNA: TGTGCCAGCAGCTTAGCCCTCACAGGGCGGGAGACCCAGTACTTC
clone size: -; V gene: TRBV3-1; J gene: TRBJ1-2; D gene: -; CDR3 protein: CASSQVRGHGYTF; CDR3 DNA: TGTGCCAGCAGCCAAGTACGGGGGCACGGCTACACCTTC
clone size: many; V gene: TRBV5-1; J gene: TRBJ2-3; D gene: -; CDR3 protein: CASSLGLALTDTQYF; CDR3 DNA: TGCGCCAGCAGCTTGGGCCTAGCGCTCACAGATACGCAGTATTTT
clone size: few; V gene: TRBV20-1; J gene: TRBJ2-5; D gene: -; CDR3 protein: CSAEPGLQETQYF; CDR3 DNA: TGCAGTGCTGAACCGGGCCTACAAGAGACCCAGTACTTC
clone size: few; V gene: TRBV20-1; J gene: TRBJ2-1; D gene: -; CDR3 protein: CSALGGLAVNEQFF; CDR3 DNA: TGCAGTGCCCTCGGTGGATTAGCGGTTAATGAGCAGTTCTTC